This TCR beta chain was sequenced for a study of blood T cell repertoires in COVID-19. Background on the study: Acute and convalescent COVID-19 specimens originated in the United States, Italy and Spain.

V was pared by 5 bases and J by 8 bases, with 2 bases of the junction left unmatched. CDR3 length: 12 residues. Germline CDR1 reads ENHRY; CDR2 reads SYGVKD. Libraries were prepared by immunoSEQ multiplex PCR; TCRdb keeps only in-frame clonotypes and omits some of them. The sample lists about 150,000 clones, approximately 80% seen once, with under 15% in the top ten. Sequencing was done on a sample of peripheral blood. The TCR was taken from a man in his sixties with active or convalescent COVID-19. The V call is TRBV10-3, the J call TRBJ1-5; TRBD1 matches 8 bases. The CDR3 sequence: CAISSDREPQHF. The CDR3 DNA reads TGTGCCATCAGTTCGGACAGGGAGCCCCAGCATTTT.